This T cell receptor (beta chain) was obtained from a study of OX40 agonist ivuxolimab in advanced cancers. Here immunoSEQ multiplex PCR was the method, and the copy in TCRdb shows in-frame clones only, minus some. The sample contains about 19,000 clones, approximately 86% of which appear only once. Trimming took 0 bases from V and 10 from J, leaving 11 bases between them. The CDR3 runs to 14 residues. Germline values: CDR1 SGHNT, CDR2 YYREEE (reference sequence). This clone showed up just a few times. The rearrangement joins TRBV5-4 to TRBJ1-6; D might be TRBD1 (5 bases). Sample: CD4+ or CD8+ T cells sorted from blood, taken in a trial of the OX40 agonist ivuxolimab. The TCR sequence derives from an adult with an advanced solid tumor such as melanoma, head and neck, liver or kidney cancer. The CDR3 sequence: CASSLERGRSPLHF. CDR3 in DNA: TGTGCCAGCAGCTTGGAACGGGGACGGTCACCCCTCCACTTT.